The clone carrying this T cell receptor (beta chain) was detected only a few times. Its target is not known. This entry is derived from a study of T-cell memory formation after mild COVID-19. Study-level points and caveats: In pre-infection memory, a portion of responding clones appeared, which suggested that cross-reactive memory joined. The authors did not confirm SARS-CoV-2 specificity of second-wave clones peaking day 37. CD4+ contracting clones lay mainly in CM and EM, CD8+ ones in EMRA.

TCRdb recomputed calls from the 5' RACE reads with MiXCR, one row per CDR3 protein. The table has fewer than 50,000 distinct CDR3 sequences, 6% to 9.5% seen once. The CDR3 sequence is 15 residues long. Looked up from germline, CDR1 is SGHTA and CDR2 is FQGNSA. The V gene end was trimmed by 5 bases and the J gene end by 5 bases; junction bases not matched to a gene: 7. The sequence was obtained from a man aged 18 to 30 who had mild COVID-19 (a few samples of this study predate the infection). Cell type and time point are not known. The J gene is TRBJ2-1, the V gene TRBV7-2, with 9 bases that match TRBD1. Input material: PBMCs or a T cell subset sorted from them (not recorded which). CDR3 DNA: TGTGCCAGCAGCCCAACAGGGGGCGGAAACAATGAGCAGTTCTTC. The encoded protein is CASSPTGGGNNEQFF.